This TCR beta chain was documented in a study of blood T cell repertoires in COVID-19. Generated by immunoSEQ multiplex PCR, the TCRdb table keeps only in-frame clones and is missing some. The sample has 60,000 to 65,000 clones; around three quarters are singletons. The TCR was taken from a human donor in a cohort sampled during active COVID-19. The sequenced material came from peripheral blood.

CDR3 residues: CASSLSGGNTGELFF. CDR3 bases: TGTGCCAGCTCGCTTAGCGGGGGGAACACCGGGGAGCTGTTTTTT. The chain joins TRBV18 to TRBJ2-2; 9 bases align to TRBD2. V shed 6 bases, J shed 1 base, and the junction held 3 bases outside the gene matches. The CDR3 has 15 residues. Germline V gene lookup returns CDR1 KGHSH and CDR2 LQKENI.